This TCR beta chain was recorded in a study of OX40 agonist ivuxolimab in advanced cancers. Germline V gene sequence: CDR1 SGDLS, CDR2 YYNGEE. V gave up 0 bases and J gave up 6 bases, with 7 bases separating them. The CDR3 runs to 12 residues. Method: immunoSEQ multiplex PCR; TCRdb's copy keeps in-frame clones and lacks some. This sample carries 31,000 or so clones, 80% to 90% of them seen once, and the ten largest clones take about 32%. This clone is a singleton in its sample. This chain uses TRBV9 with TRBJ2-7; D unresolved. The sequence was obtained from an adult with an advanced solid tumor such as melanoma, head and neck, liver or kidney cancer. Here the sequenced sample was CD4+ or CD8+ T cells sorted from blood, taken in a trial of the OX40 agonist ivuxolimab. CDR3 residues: CASSVGGGEQYF. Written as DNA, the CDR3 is TGTGCCAGCAGCGTAGGTGGCGGCGAGCAGTACTTC.